The rows below give T cell receptor beta chains drawn from one sample of a study of blood T cell repertoires in COVID-19. Clones were sequenced by immunoSEQ multiplex PCR, and TCRdb holds only the in-frame ones, with some missing. The sample lists about 190,000 clones; about 80% were seen once. The source material was peripheral blood. These receptors were taken from a woman between 65 and 79 years old with acute or convalescent COVID-19. Both conserved end residues are part of each CDR3. The D gene is left open where the match is weak. Not every row has a clone size; where given, it reads once, few, many or a size class.

d_call	v_call	clone_size	j_call	cdr3_aa	cdr3_nt
TRBD1	TRBV2	.	TRBJ1-5	CASRGRTGADSNQPQHF	TGTGCCAGCAGGGGGAGGACAGGGGCCGATAGCAATCAGCCCCAGCATTTT
.	TRBV5-1	.	TRBJ2-2	CASSGVGPGELFF	TGCGCCAGCTCGGGAGTCGGGCCCGGGGAGCTGTTTTTT
.	TRBV27	.	TRBJ2-1	CASSLYPQGANEQFF	TGTGCCAGCAGCCTCTATCCGCAGGGCGCGAATGAGCAGTTCTTC
TRBD2	TRBV6-5	.	TRBJ2-7	CASSYSPSGRAYEQYF	TGTGCCAGCAGTTACTCGCCTAGCGGGAGGGCCTACGAGCAGTACTTC
.	TRBV29-1	once	TRBJ2-3	CSAARNTDTQYF	TGCAGCGCTGCCAGGAACACAGATACGCAGTATTTT
TRBD2	TRBV15	once	TRBJ2-7	CATSRGGSSGAGEQYF	TGTGCCACCAGCAGAGGCGGCTCCAGCGGGGCCGGGGAGCAGTACTTC
.	TRBV19	.	TRBJ1-1	CASTTLPLLRNTEAFF	TGTGCCAGTACTACCCTCCCCCTCTTGCGGAACACTGAAGCTTTCTTT
TRBD1	TRBV19	.	TRBJ2-2	CASSIDRGSGELFF	TGTGCCAGTAGTATCGACAGGGGGTCCGGGGAGCTGTTTTTT
.	TRBV29-1	few	TRBJ1-1	CSVEDRFTKYTEAFF	TGCAGCGTTGAAGATCGCTTTACTAAATACACTGAAGCTTTCTTT
.	TRBV6-5	.	TRBJ2-5	CASNQGWYETQYF	TGTGCCAGCAACCAGGGGTGGTATGAGACCCAGTACTTC
TRBD1	TRBV6-5	.	TRBJ1-1	CASRGQGWNTEAFF	TGTGCCAGCAGAGGACAGGGTTGGAACACTGAAGCTTTCTTT
TRBD1	TRBV29-1	.	TRBJ2-1	CSGGGDSYNEQFF	TGCAGCGGTGGTGGGGACAGTTACAATGAGCAGTTCTTC
TRBD1	TRBV3-1/TRBV3-2	.	TRBJ1-3	CASSPGQALSGNTIYF	TGTGCCAGCAGCCCAGGACAGGCGCTCTCTGGAAACACCATATATTTT
.	TRBV5-4	.	TRBJ1-2	CASSLDSYGYTF	TGTGCCAGCAGCTTGGACTCCTATGGCTACACCTTC
.	TRBV30	.	TRBJ1-5	CAWSVRDRRNQPQHF	TGTGCCTGGAGTGTGCGCGACAGGCGCAATCAGCCCCAGCATTTT
.	TRBV25-1	.	TRBJ1-2	CASSELSAQNYGYTF	TGTGCCAGCAGTGAACTTAGCGCCCAGAACTATGGCTACACCTTC
TRBD2	TRBV13	.	TRBJ2-7	CASSSGLAGASEQYF	TGTGCCAGCAGCTCGGGACTAGCGGGGGCGAGCGAGCAGTACTTC
.	TRBV5-4	.	TRBJ2-1	CASSSEFGEQFF	TGTGCCAGCAGCTCCGAGTTTGGTGAGCAGTTCTTC
TRBD2	TRBV6-2/TRBV6-3	.	TRBJ2-1	CASSPGLAGAEQFF	TGTGCCAGCAGTCCGGGACTAGCTGGGGCTGAGCAGTTCTTC
TRBD1	TRBV27	.	TRBJ2-7	CASSLSRGQGRYEQYF	TGTGCCAGCAGTTTATCGAGAGGACAGGGACGGTACGAGCAGTACTTC
TRBD2	TRBV19	.	TRBJ2-1	CASSISPRTSGIYNEQFF	TGTGCCAGTAGTATATCTCCAAGGACTAGCGGGATCTACAATGAGCAGTTCTTC
.	TRBV3-1/TRBV3-2	.	TRBJ1-1	CASSLIQDHTEAFF	TGTGCCAGCAGCCTTATTCAGGATCACACTGAAGCTTTCTTT
.	TRBV29-1	.	TRBJ2-2	CSGTLSTGELFF	TGCAGCGGGACTTTGTCCACCGGGGAGCTGTTTTTT
.	TRBV27	once	TRBJ1-5	CASSPIHTQGQPQHF	TGTGCCAGCAGCCCCATACACACACAGGGTCAGCCCCAGCATTTT
.	TRBV19	.	TRBJ2-1	CASNPPGAYNEQFF	TGTGCCTCGAACCCGCCGGGAGCCTACAATGAGCAGTTCTTC
.	TRBV29-1	.	TRBJ2-1	CSVTAGLSYNEQFF	TGCAGCGTTACTGCGGGGCTCTCCTACAATGAGCAGTTCTTC
.	TRBV2	.	TRBJ1-2	CASSVDSYGYTF	TGTGCCAGCAGTGTAGACAGTTATGGCTACACCTTC
.	TRBV6-6	.	TRBJ2-2	CASSLSGGTGELFF	TGTGCCAGCAGTTTGTCCGGAGGGACCGGGGAGCTGTTTTTT
TRBD1	TRBV7-2	.	TRBJ1-4	CASSWDRVLVDDEKLFF	TGTGCCAGCAGCTGGGACAGGGTCCTTGTGGATGATGAAAAACTGTTTTTT
.	TRBV14	once	TRBJ2-3	CASSRLGGIPDTQYF	TGTGCCAGTAGTCGGCTTGGCGGGATACCAGATACGCAGTATTTT
.	TRBV24-1	.	TRBJ2-1	CATSDPGGSGMDEQFF	TGTGCCACCAGTGACCCGGGCGGGTCTGGAATGGATGAGCAGTTCTTC
TRBD2	TRBV11-3	.	TRBJ2-7	CASSPGLAGGTYEQYF	TGTGCCAGCAGCCCGGGACTAGCGGGAGGGACCTACGAGCAGTACTTC
.	TRBV2	.	TRBJ1-5	CASSVGGDNQPQHF	TGTGCCAGCAGTGTCGGGGGGGACAATCAGCCCCAGCATTTT
TRBD2	TRBV2	.	TRBJ2-5	CASRGTSGGEGTQYF	TGTGCCAGCAGGGGCACTAGCGGCGGTGAAGGGACCCAGTACTTC
TRBD2	TRBV20-1	.	TRBJ2-7	CSASFRGSNYEQYF	TGCAGTGCTAGTTTCCGCGGGAGTAACTACGAGCAGTACTTC
.	TRBV27	.	TRBJ1-6	CASSFLQGNSPLHF	TGTGCCAGCAGTTTTCTGCAGGGGAATTCACCCCTCCACTTT
TRBD1	TRBV19	.	TRBJ2-5	CASSFQGALETQYF	TGTGCCAGTAGTTTCCAGGGGGCTCTAGAGACCCAGTACTTC
.	TRBV18	.	TRBJ2-1	CASSPNPGTDEQFF	TGTGCCAGCTCACCAAATCCCGGAACAGATGAGCAGTTCTTC